Below are 20 T cell receptor beta chains sequenced from a single sample in a study of shared clonotypes between healthy human individuals. The protocol was immunoSEQ multiplex PCR, while the TCRdb copy is restricted to in-frame clones and leaves out a portion. The sample gives under 2.5 million clones, less than 95% of which show up once; 0.37% is in the top ten. Sequenced: naive CD4+ T cells from PBMCs. Subset here: CD45RA+ positively selected. The receptors derive from a man between 18 and 35 years old in good health. Some clones in this sample may be carry-over from other donors' samples.

The V gene is TRBV5-1, the J gene TRBJ2-5; 8 positions match TRBD1. Germline V gene lookup returns CDR1 SGHRS and CDR2 YFSETQ. The CDR3 totals 15 residues. V trimming: 9 bases; J trimming: 5 bases; junction bases outside the gene matches: 15. CDR3 sequence (DNA): TGCGCCACCAAACCGGACAGGGCGTTGTTGGAGACCCAGTACTTC. It codes for CATKPDRALLETQYF.

In regard to this clone: Other DNA sequences in this specimen translate into the identical CDR3. The J gene is TRBJ2-7, the V gene TRBV5-1; the match to TRBD1 covers 8 bases. J lost 4 bases, V lost 3 bases, and 6 bases had no gene match. Germline V gene lookup returns CDR1 SGHRS and CDR2 YFSETQ. This CDR3 region has 14 residues. The chain's CDR3 is CASSSGQGHYEQYF. The CDR3 DNA reads as TGCGCCAGCAGCTCTGGACAGGGACATTACGAGCAGTACTTC.

This chain connects TRBV5-1 to TRBJ2-5; the D is unclear. From germline, CDR1 is SGHRS and CDR2 YFSETQ. V shed 0 bases and J shed 3 bases, with 6 bases lying between them. This CDR3 comprises 13 residues. CDR3 amino acids: CASSLAREETQYF. The CDR3 DNA is TGCGCCAGCAGCTTGGCTAGAGAAGAGACCCAGTACTTC.

This clone appeared a single time. The genes are TRBV7-3 and TRBJ2-7; 8 nucleotides line up with TRBD1. This CDR3 spans 15 amino acids. With 3 bases clipped from V and 4 bases from J, the junction kept 8 bases outside the gene matches. CDR1 is SGHTA, CDR2 FQGTGA, per germline. CDR3 residues: CASSFQGALPYEQYF. CDR3 nucleotide sequence: TGTGCCAGCAGCTTCCAGGGGGCCCTACCATACGAGCAGTACTTC.

This clone has more than one count but fewer than ten. The rearrangement links TRBV7-3 to TRBJ1-1, with D unclear. Deletions cut 5 bases from V and 3 bases from J, with 10 bases between. The germline V gene encodes CDR1 SGHTA and CDR2 FQGTGA. The CDR3 contains 13 residues. The CDR3 coding sequence is TGTGCCAGCAGCCCGAGTAGGGACACTGAAGCTTTCTTT. It is translated as CASSPSRDTEAFF.

This rearrangement joins TRBV18 to TRBJ2-7, with D perhaps TRBD1 (5 bases). CDR1 is KGHSH and CDR2 is LQKENI in the germline V gene. The CDR3 runs to 14 residues. Trimming removed 2 bases from V and 4 bases from J, with 12 bases in between. The CDR3 DNA sequence: TGTGCCAGCTCACCATCACAGGTAACTTACGAGCAGTACTTC. Its protein product is CASSPSQVTYEQYF.

Only a few counts were recorded for this clone. The chain combines TRBV2 with TRBJ2-7; D is possibly TRBD1 (5 bases). This CDR3 contains 12 residues. Germline CDR1 and CDR2: SNHLY and FYNNEI. Trimming cost V 7 bases and J 4 bases, with 11 bases left between them. CDR3 nucleotide sequence: TGTGCCAGCATGTCAAGGGGATACGAGCAGTACTTC. It translates to CASMSRGYEQYF.

The chain is built from TRBV5-3 and TRBJ1-3; D is unresolved. TRBV5-3 is an ORF, and what it does is uncertain. V shed 10 bases and J shed 0 bases, with 14 bases lying between them. The CDR3 runs 14 residues. CDR3 DNA: TGTGCCGGCGGTAACTTCATCTCTGGAAACACCATATATTTT. Translating gives CAGGNFISGNTIYF.

V usage is TRBV18 and J usage is TRBJ1-1, with 8 bases aligning to TRBD1. The CDR3 is made up of 15 amino acids. With V trimmed by 6 bases and J by 6 bases, 12 bases remained unmatched. Germline CDR1 and CDR2: KGHSH and LQKENI. The CDR3 is CASSPLTGGFAEAFF. The CDR3 DNA reads as TGTGCCAGCTCCCCCCTCACAGGGGGTTTTGCTGAAGCTTTCTTT. Filled out from reference TRBV18 and TRBJ1-1, the complete variable domain reads NAGVMQNPRHLVRRRGQEARLRCSPMKGHSHVYWYRQLPEEGLKFMVYLQKENIIDESGMPKERFSAEFPKEGPSILRIQQVVRGDSAAYFCASSPLTGGFAEAFFGQGTRLTVV.

The J gene is TRBJ1-1, the V gene TRBV5-1, with TRBD1 matching 9 bases. From germline, CDR1 is SGHRS and CDR2 YFSETQ. The trim removed 3 bases at V and 3 bases at J, leaving 6 bases unmatched. The CDR3 has 15 amino acids. The CDR3 bases are TGCGCCAGCAGCTCATTTAGGGACAGGGACACTGAAGCTTTCTTT. Translated: CASSSFRDRDTEAFF.

The rearrangement links TRBV27 to TRBJ2-4, with D perhaps matching TRBD2 (6 bases). The CDR3 totals 15 residues. The germline V gene encodes CDR1 MNHEY and CDR2 SMNVEV (reference sequence). Trimming shortened V by 6 bases and J by 3 bases, and 15 bases separated the two germline ends. This chain's CDR3 is CASRDGSSGKNIQYF. In DNA, the CDR3 is TGTGCCAGCAGAGACGGGAGTTCCGGCAAAAACATTCAGTACTTC.

The V call is TRBV5-1, the J call TRBJ1-4; TRBD1 matches 9 bases. V lost 4 bases, J lost 8 bases, and 6 bases stayed unmatched. The CDR3 is made up of 14 amino acids. CDR1 and CDR2 from the germline V gene are SGHRS and YFSETQ. The CDR3 reads CASSLAGTGEKLFF. CDR3 DNA sequence: TGCGCCAGCAGCCTGGCGGGGACAGGGGAAAAACTGTTTTTT.

The rearrangement joins TRBV5-6 to TRBJ2-7; 8 bases agree with TRBD1. The germline gives CDR1 SGHDT, CDR2 YYEEEE. The CDR3 is 16 amino acids. V was pared by 0 bases and J by 6 bases, with 11 bases of the junction left unmatched. CDR3 sequence reads: CASSLGGTGSVGEQYF. CDR3 nucleotide sequence: TGTGCCAGCAGCTTGGGGGGGACAGGAAGCGTCGGCGAGCAGTACTTC.

The chain carries TRBV10-3 and TRBJ2-7; 10 nucleotides match TRBD1. CDR3 length: 15 residues. Trimming cost V 3 bases and J 2 bases; bases outside gene matches: 4. Germline values: CDR1 ENHRY, CDR2 SYGVKD. The DNA of the CDR3 is TGTGCCATCAGTGACCGGGACAGGGGCCCCTACGAGCAGTACTTC. It yields the protein CAISDRDRGPYEQYF.

This chain uses TRBV6-6 with TRBJ1-2; D might be TRBD1 (5 bases). This CDR3 comprises 15 residues. Germline CDR1 reads MNHNY; CDR2 reads SVGAGI (reference sequence). V dropped 4 bases and J dropped 4 bases, with 16 bases sitting between them. CDR3 loop: CASSSRRGEGYGYTF. The CDR3 region has the DNA TGTGCCAGCAGTTCCCGCCGAGGGGAGGGCTATGGCTACACCTTC.

This chain's CDR3 is CASSLLSPQGAGGANVLTF. The CDR3 region has the DNA TGCGCCAGCAGCTTGTTATCCCCACAGGGGGCAGGTGGGGCCAACGTCCTGACTTTC. The chain combines TRBV5-1 with TRBJ2-6, with TRBD1 matching 9 bases. Trimming removed 1 base from V and 3 bases from J; junction bases left unmatched: 11. The CDR3 is 19 residues long. Germline V gene data show CDR1 as SGHRS and CDR2 as YFSETQ.

This sequence joins TRBV11-1 and TRBJ1-6; D not resolved. Germline V gene sequence: CDR1 SGHAT, CDR2 FQDESV (reference sequence). The CDR3 loop spans 13 amino acids. Trimming stripped 5 bases from V and 6 bases from J, with 8 bases between. CDR3 region: CASSKAGNSPLHF. For the CDR3, the DNA is TGTGCCAGCAGCAAGGCCGGTAATTCACCCCTCCACTTT.

J is TRBJ2-3 and V is TRBV6-1; D tentatively fits TRBD1 or TRBD2 (5 bases each). Trimming cost V 4 bases and J 1 base, with 15 bases left between them. This CDR3 region has 16 residues. From germline, CDR1 is MNHNS and CDR2 SASEGT. The CDR3 region has the DNA TGTGCCAGCAGTGCCCAACCTAGAGGGGGCACAGATACGCAGTATTTT. Protein sequence: CASSAQPRGGTDTQYF.

The V call is TRBV5-4, the J call TRBJ2-2; 7 positions match TRBD2. Germline trimming cut 3 bases from V and 2 bases from J; bases unmatched to any gene: 4. The CDR3 extends over 15 amino acids. Germline assignment: CDR1 SGHNT and CDR2 YYREEE (reference sequence). CDR3 residues: CASSSGRGNTGELFF. CDR3 nucleotides: TGTGCCAGCAGCTCGGGGAGGGGAAACACCGGGGAGCTGTTTTTT.

V usage is TRBV11-2 and J usage is TRBJ2-4; D could derive from TRBD1 or TRBD2 (5 bases each). The CDR3 contains 15 residues. Per germline, CDR1 SGHAT and CDR2 FQNNGV. V lost 5 bases and J 4 bases, leaving 15 bases between the germline ends. The CDR3 spells CASSRSGTGKNIQYF. CDR3 bases: TGTGCCAGCAGCCGGTCCGGGACGGGAAAAAACATTCAGTACTTC.